This TCR beta chain was obtained from a study of T-cell reconstitution after alpha-beta-depleted transplantation in children. The V gene lost 7 bases and the J gene lost 3 bases, with 2 bases spanning the gap. This CDR3 spans 10 amino acids. Germline values: CDR1 MNHNS, CDR2 SASEGT. This clonotype appeared a few times. A library of TCRbeta sequences, prepared with unique molecular identifiers, was generated. From the PCR reads, TCRdb called clonotypes with MiXCR, one entry per CDR3 protein. Among nearly 550,000 distinct CDR3 sequences listed, around 20% were seen once. Specimen: PBMCs from the stem cell graft donor, collected from the stem cell graft. This TCR came from a human donor who donated a stem cell graft to a child with acute lymphoblastic leukemia. The rearrangement links TRBV6-1 to TRBJ2-3; D unclear. CDR3 loop: CASNTDTQYF. In DNA form, the CDR3 reads TGTGCCAGCAATACAGATACGCAGTATTTT.